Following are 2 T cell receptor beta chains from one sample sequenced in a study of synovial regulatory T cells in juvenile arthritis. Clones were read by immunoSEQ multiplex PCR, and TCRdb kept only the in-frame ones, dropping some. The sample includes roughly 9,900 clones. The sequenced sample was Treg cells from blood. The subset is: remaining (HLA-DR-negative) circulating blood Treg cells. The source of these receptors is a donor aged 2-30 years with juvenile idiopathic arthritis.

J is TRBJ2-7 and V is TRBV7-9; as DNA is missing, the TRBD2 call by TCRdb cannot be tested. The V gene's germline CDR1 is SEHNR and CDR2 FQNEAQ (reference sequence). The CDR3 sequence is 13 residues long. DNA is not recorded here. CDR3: CASSHPVNSAQYF.

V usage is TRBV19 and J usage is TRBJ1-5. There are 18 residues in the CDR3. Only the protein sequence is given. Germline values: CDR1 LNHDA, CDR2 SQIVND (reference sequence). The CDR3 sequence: CASSIASGTGTIVQPQHF.